This T cell receptor (beta chain) was sequenced during a study of T cells after posttransplantation cyclophosphamide. Findings of the study overall: Blood and skin or GI T cell repertoires showed limited TRB overlap. Later blood repertoires were often dominated by clones from the donor CD8+ memory compartment.

A marrow graft followed busulfan-fludarabine conditioning, with cyclophosphamide on days +3 and +4. By share, this clone counts as medium-sized. Antigen unknown. Profiled with immunoSEQ multiplex PCR; TCRdb holds only in-frame clones, not every one. Observed are more than 7,000 clones, no singletons, with the top ten taking approximately 3.6%. The receptor's source is a male patient aged 45-60 years who received an allogeneic stem cell transplant from a related donor and was CMV-positive. These T cells may partly come from the graft donor. The material was PBMCs, obtained about 350 days after allogeneic stem cell transplant with posttransplant cyclophosphamide.

The CDR3 coding sequence is TGTGCCAGCACTCCCCACAGGGGGCCCTGGGCCTACGAGCAGTACTTC. Translating gives CASTPHRGPWAYEQYF. The chain combines TRBV21-1 with TRBJ2-7; the table's D call, TRBD1, has no DNA check behind it. TRBV21-1 is assigned pseudogene status. CDR3 length equals 16 residues.